This record covers a single T cell receptor (beta chain). What it recognizes is unknown. This specimen comes from a study of T cell responses to AZD1222 COVID-19 vaccine. On the study more broadly: Second-dose recipients at about 4 or about 12 weeks were treated as one pooled group.

Whole-study findings and limits: Baseline serology detected seropositivity in only six AZD1222 recipients. CD4 TCRs linked to vaccination spanned spike, dominating at 160-218 and 743-854.

CDR3 length: 17 residues. Looked up from germline, CDR1 is LGHNT and CDR2 is FRNRAP. Trimming removed 6 bases from V and 4 bases from J; junction bases left unmatched: 12. Sequencing was performed with immunoSEQ multiplex PCR; in TCRdb, only in-frame clones are kept and a portion is missing. The data contain roughly 150,000 clones, 89% of them singletons. This TCR derives from an adult in good health. The chain recombines TRBV12-5 with TRBJ2-2, with 9 bases lining up with TRBD1. The input for sequencing was peripheral blood, taken on day 0 of AZD1222 vaccination. The CDR3 here is CASGQIRTGAGTGELFF. The CDR3 DNA sequence: TGTGCTAGTGGCCAAATCCGGACAGGGGCTGGCACCGGGGAGCTGTTTTTT.